The subject of this entry is one TCR beta chain. What it binds is not known. CDR3 length: 17 amino acids. Germline assignment: CDR1 MNHEY and CDR2 SMNVEV (reference sequence). Unmatched junction bases numbered 7, after V lost 1 base and J lost 3 bases. Produced via immunoSEQ multiplex PCR; TCRdb's table is partial and in-frame only. Among some 140,000 clones, 80% to 90% were seen once, and the ten largest hold approximately 9.4%. This sample was taken from a study of T cell responses to AZD1222 COVID-19 vaccine. Doses given second, at about 4 or about 12 weeks, were pooled. Findings of the study overall: When two AZD1222 doses had been given, Spike-specific TCR breadth and depth rose. Donors were chiefly white British, with a greater number of females, and clonal diversity was perhaps underestimated.

Sequenced here: peripheral blood, sampled 28 days after the second AZD1222 dose. This clonotype was obtained from an adult who received the AZD1222 COVID-19 vaccine. The chain employs TRBV27 and TRBJ2-2; TRBD1 aligns across 8 bases. CDR3 sequence reads: CASSLFGRGPDTGELFF. CDR3 nucleotide sequence: TGTGCCAGCAGTTTATTCGGCAGGGGGCCCGACACCGGGGAGCTGTTTTTT.